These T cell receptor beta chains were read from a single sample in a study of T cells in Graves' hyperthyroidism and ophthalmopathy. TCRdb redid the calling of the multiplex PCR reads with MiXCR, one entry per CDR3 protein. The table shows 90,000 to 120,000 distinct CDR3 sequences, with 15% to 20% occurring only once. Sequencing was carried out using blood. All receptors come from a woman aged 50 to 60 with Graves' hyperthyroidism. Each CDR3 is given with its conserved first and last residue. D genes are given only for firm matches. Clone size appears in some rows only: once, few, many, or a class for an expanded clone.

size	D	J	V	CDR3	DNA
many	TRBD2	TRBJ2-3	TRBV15	CATSRVAGGGDTQYF	TGTGCCACCAGCAGAGTAGCGGGAGGTGGAGATACGCAGTATTTT
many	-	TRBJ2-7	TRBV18	CASSPLPGDEQYF	TGTGCCAGCTCACCCCTTCCTGGGGACGAGCAGTACTTC
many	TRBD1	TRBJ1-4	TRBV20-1	CSAHPGDRGEKLFF	TGCAGTGCCCATCCTGGGGACAGGGGTGAAAAACTGTTTTTT
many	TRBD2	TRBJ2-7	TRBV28	CASGETSGRYEQYF	TGTGCCAGCGGGGAGACTAGCGGGAGGTACGAGCAGTACTTC
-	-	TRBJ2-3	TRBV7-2	CASTLVGGPPGTDTQYF	TGTGCCAGCACCCTGGTGGGCGGACCTCCTGGCACAGATACGCAGTATTTT
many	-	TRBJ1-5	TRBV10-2	CASSYNDPARAAQHF	TGCGCCAGCAGTTACAACGACCCGGCAAGGGCGGCCCAGCATTTT
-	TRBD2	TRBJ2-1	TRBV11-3	CASSLSRTSLDEQFF	TGTGCCAGCAGCTTATCCCGGACTAGCCTAGATGAGCAGTTCTTC
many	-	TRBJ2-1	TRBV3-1	CASSQVQYNEQFF	TGTGCCAGCAGCCAGGTCCAGTACAATGAGCAGTTCTTC
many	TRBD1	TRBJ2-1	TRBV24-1	CATSDADRGHEQFF	TGTGCCACCAGTGACGCGGACAGGGGGCATGAGCAGTTCTTC
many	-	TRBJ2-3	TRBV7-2	CASSSGTAPTDTQYF	TGTGCCAGCAGCTCCGGGACCGCCCCCACAGATACGCAGTATTTT
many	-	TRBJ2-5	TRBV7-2	CASSLGRVETQYF	TGTGCCAGCAGCTTAGGGCGGGTAGAGACCCAGTACTTC
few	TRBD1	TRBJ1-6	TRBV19	CASRTGDSPLHF	TGTGCCAGTAGGACAGGGGACTCACCCCTCCACTTT
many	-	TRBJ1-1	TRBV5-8	CASSRMNTEAFF	TGTGCCAGCTCGAGGATGAACACTGAAGCTTTCTTT
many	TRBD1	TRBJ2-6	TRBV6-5	CASSFAGGSGANVLTF	TGTGCCAGCAGTTTTGCAGGGGGCTCTGGGGCCAACGTCCTGACTTTC
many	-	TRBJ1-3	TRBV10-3	CATSRGGYSGNTIYF	TGTGCCACCTCGAGGGGGGGCTACTCTGGAAACACCATATATTTT
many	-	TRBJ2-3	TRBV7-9	CASSLAAGTTDTQYF	TGTGCCAGCAGCTTAGCTGCGGGAACCACAGATACGCAGTATTTT
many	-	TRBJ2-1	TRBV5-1	CASRGGQGYNEQFF	TGCGCCAGCAGAGGGGGGCAGGGCTACAATGAGCAGTTCTTC
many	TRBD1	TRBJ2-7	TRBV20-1	CSARDAGTGVSYEQYF	TGCAGTGCTAGAGATGCCGGGACAGGCGTCTCCTACGAGCAGTACTTC
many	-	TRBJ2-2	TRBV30	CAWGSSGSRELFF	TGTGCCTGGGGGTCTTCTGGAAGTCGGGAGCTGTTTTTT
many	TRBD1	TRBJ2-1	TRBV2	CASRGDSHNEQFF	TGTGCCAGCAGGGGGGACAGTCACAATGAGCAGTTCTTC
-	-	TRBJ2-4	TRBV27	CASSPTYGTKPTIQYF	TGTGCCAGCAGTCCAACATATGGGACAAAACCCACCATTCAGTACTTC
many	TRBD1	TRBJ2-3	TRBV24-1	CATGGQGGDTQYF	TGTGCCACCGGGGGACAGGGAGGTGATACGCAGTATTTT
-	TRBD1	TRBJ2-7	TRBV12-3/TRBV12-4	CASMLTGGYTYEQYF	TGTGCCAGCATGCTAACAGGGGGCTATACCTACGAGCAGTACTTC
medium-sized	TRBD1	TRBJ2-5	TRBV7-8	CASSRLRTGEETQYF	TGTGCCAGCAGCCGATTGCGGACAGGGGAAGAGACCCAGTACTTC
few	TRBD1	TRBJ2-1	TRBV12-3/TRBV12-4	CASSLYWGQANNEQFF	TGTGCCAGCAGTCTCTATTGGGGACAGGCGAACAATGAGCAGTTCTTC
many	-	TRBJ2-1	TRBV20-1	CSARGQGLPSYNEQFF	TGCAGTGCTAGAGGACAGGGACTCCCCTCCTACAATGAGCAGTTCTTC
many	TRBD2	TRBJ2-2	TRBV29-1	CSVEMGGKTGELFF	TGCAGCGTTGAAATGGGGGGGAAGACCGGGGAGCTGTTTTTT
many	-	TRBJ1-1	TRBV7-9	CASSLVGDEAFF	TGTGCCAGCAGCTTAGTAGGTGATGAAGCTTTCTTT
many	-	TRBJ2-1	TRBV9	CASSEELQYNEQFF	TGTGCCAGCAGCGAGGAGTTACAGTACAATGAGCAGTTCTTC
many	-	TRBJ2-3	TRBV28	CASRSGGSPDTQYF	TGTGCCAGCAGGTCCGGGGGCAGCCCAGATACGCAGTATTTT
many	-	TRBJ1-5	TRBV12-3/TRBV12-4	CASSSVSSNQPQHF	TGTGCCAGCAGCTCTGTATCGAGCAATCAGCCCCAGCATTTT
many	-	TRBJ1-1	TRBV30	CAWRGTPRNTEAFF	TGTGCCTGGAGGGGGACTCCTCGGAACACTGAAGCTTTCTTT
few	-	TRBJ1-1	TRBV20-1	CSASPTVTAAGALTEAFF	TGCAGTGCTAGCCCCACAGTGACGGCTGCAGGGGCTCTCACTGAAGCTTTCTTT
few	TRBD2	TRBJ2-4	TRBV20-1	CSATKDREGYF	TGCAGTGCCACAAAAGATCGGGAGGGGTACTTC
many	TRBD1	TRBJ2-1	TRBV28	CASTLTGTEQFF	TGTGCCAGCACCCTGACAGGGACTGAGCAGTTCTTC
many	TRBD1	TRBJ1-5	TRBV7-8	CASSLVGTGNQPQHF	TGTGCCAGCAGCTTAGTTGGGACAGGGAATCAGCCCCAGCATTTT
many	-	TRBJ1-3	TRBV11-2	CASSLGAQGPLSGNTIYF	TGTGCCAGCAGCTTAGGGGCGCAGGGGCCCCTCTCTGGAAACACCATATATTTT
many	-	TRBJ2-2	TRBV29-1	CSVDFGTGGAGELFF	TGCAGCGTTGACTTCGGGACCGGGGGAGCCGGGGAGCTGTTTTTT
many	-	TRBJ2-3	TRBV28	CASRFSDTQYF	TGTGCCAGCCGTTTTTCAGATACGCAGTATTTT
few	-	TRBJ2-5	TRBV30	CAWSSSPRGETQYF	TGTGCCTGGAGTAGTTCCCCTCGGGGAGAGACCCAGTACTTC